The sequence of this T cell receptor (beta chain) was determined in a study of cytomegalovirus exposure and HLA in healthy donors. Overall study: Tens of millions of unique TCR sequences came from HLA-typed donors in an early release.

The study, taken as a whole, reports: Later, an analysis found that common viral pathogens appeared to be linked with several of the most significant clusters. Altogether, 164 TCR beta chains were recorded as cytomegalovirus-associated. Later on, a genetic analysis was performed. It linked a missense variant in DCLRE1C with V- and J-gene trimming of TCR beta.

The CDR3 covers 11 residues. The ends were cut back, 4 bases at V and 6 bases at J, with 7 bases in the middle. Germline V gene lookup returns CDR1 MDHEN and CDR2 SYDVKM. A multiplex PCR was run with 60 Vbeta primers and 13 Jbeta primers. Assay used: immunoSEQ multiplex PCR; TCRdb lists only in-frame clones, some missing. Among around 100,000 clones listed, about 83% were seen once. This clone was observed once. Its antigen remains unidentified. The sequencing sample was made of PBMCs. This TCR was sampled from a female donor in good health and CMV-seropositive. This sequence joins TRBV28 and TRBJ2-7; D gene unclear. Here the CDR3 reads CASSSSREQYF. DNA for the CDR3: TGTGCCAGCAGTTCTAGTCGCGAGCAGTACTTC.